These 20 T cell receptor beta chains came from one sample sequenced in a study of post-analysis software for immune sequencing data. Study results and caveats: Several TRBV segments were more frequent in patients than controls; TRBV5-6, TRBV5-1 and TRBV20-1 belonged to this group.

Their cognate antigens are unknown. TCR beta libraries were prepared from cDNA with unique molecular identifiers. TCRdb reprocessed the PCR reads via MiXCR and lists one record per CDR3 protein. This table has hundreds of thousands of distinct CDR3 sequences, around 40% appearing once. Sequenced: blood. These receptors were taken from a girl between 10 and 17 years old with multiple sclerosis.

This rearrangement joins TRBV28 to TRBJ1-1; 10 bases are shared with TRBD1. The V segment lost 5 bases and the J segment 1 base; nucleotides outside the gene matches: 4. Germline V gene data show CDR1 as MDHEN and CDR2 as SYDVKM. The CDR3 is 15 amino acids. The CDR3 spells CASSPGTGANTEAFF. The CDR3 DNA sequence: TGTGCCAGCAGTCCCGGGACAGGGGCGAACACTGAAGCTTTCTTT.

The chain recombines TRBV7-2 with TRBJ2-7; possibly TRBD2 for D (5 bases). V was clipped by 2 bases and J by 5 bases, with 13 bases between them. Germline CDR1 is SGHTA and CDR2 is FQGNSA. The CDR3 is 14 residues long. The CDR3 here is CASSLHPGSNEQYF. In DNA form, the CDR3 reads TGTGCCAGCAGCTTACATCCGGGATCCAACGAGCAGTACTTC. Using reference TRBV7-2 and TRBJ2-7 for the parts outside the CDR3, the full variable domain is GAGVSQSPSNKVTEKGKDVELRCDPISGHTALYWYRQSLGQGLEFLIYFQGNSAPDKSGLPSDRFSAERTGGSVSTLTIQRTQQEDSAVYLCASSLHPGSNEQYFGPGTRLTVT.

V is TRBV27 and J is TRBJ2-7; perhaps D is TRBD1 or TRBD2 (5 bases each). The V and J ends lost 5 bases and 2 bases respectively, with 13 bases between them. The V gene's germline CDR1 is MNHEY and CDR2 SMNVEV (reference sequence). The CDR3 runs 14 residues. This CDR3 reads CASSPGTDAYEQYF. The CDR3 region has the DNA TGTGCCAGCAGTCCTGGGACGGACGCCTACGAGCAGTACTTC.

The chain joins TRBV5-1 to TRBJ2-3; TRBD2 agrees at 7 bases. The CDR3 is 14 residues long. Germline V gives CDR1 SGHRS, CDR2 YFSETQ. V lost 0 bases and J lost 4; bases outside the gene matches: 2. CDR3 loop: CASSLEGRADTQYF. The CDR3 coding sequence is TGCGCCAGCAGCTTGGAGGGGAGGGCAGATACGCAGTATTTT.

This clonotype was observed a handful of times. The chain carries TRBV20-1 and TRBJ2-3; 13 nucleotides agree with TRBD2. Germline V lookup: CDR1 DFQATT, CDR2 SNEGSKA (reference sequence). J gave up 7 bases and V 4 bases, and 8 bases lay outside the gene matches. The CDR3 extends over 15 amino acids. CDR3 DNA sequence: TGCAGTGCTATTCGACTAGCGGGAGGCCCTAATACGCAGTATTTT. Its translation: CSAIRLAGGPNTQYF.

The chain carries TRBV28 and TRBJ2-3, with 11 bases aligning to TRBD2. This CDR3 spans 14 amino acids. Germline V lookup: CDR1 MDHEN, CDR2 SYDVKM. J lost 4 bases, V lost 5 bases, and 2 bases had no gene match. The CDR3 sequence: CASSGTSGADTQYF. CDR3 bases: TGTGCCAGCAGTGGGACTAGCGGCGCAGATACGCAGTATTTT.

The CDR3 nucleotides are TGTGCCAGCAGGGAGGAAGGGGTGGGGAACACTGAAGCTTTCTTT. Amino acid sequence: CASREEGVGNTEAFF. This chain joins TRBV5-6 and TRBJ1-1, with D possibly being TRBD1 (5 bases). CDR1 and CDR2 (germline): SGHDT, YYEEEE. The CDR3 length is 15 residues. Trimming removed 5 bases from V and 1 base from J, with 15 bases in between.

The chain recombines TRBV4-2 with TRBJ2-5; possible D gene TRBD2, 6 bases. The J call may not be correct, given that the DNA end is closer to TRBJ2-7. CDR3 length equals 13 residues. Germline CDR1 LGHNA, CDR2 YNFKEQ. The CDR3 here is CASSWRLAYEQYF. Here the CDR3 DNA reads TGTGCCAGCAGCTGGCGACTAGCCTACGAGCAGTACTTC.

The chain is built from TRBV28 and TRBJ2-7; D remains ambiguous. Germline V lookup: CDR1 MDHEN, CDR2 SYDVKM. The CDR3 totals 12 residues. V shed 4 bases and J shed 0 bases, with 4 bases lying between them. CDR3 in amino acids: CASSYLSYEQYF. For the CDR3, the DNA is TGTGCCAGCAGTTACCTCTCCTACGAGCAGTACTTC.

V and J are TRBV7-2 and TRBJ2-3, with 11 bases aligning to TRBD2. CDR1 and CDR2 (germline): SGHTA, FQGNSA. The CDR3 consists of 19 residues. The V gene end was trimmed by 1 base and the J gene end by 0 bases; junction bases not matched to a gene: 9. For the CDR3, the DNA is TGTGCCAGCAGCTTAGTAGCGGGAGGGTATCCTACTAGCACAGATACGCAGTATTTT. The encoded protein is CASSLVAGGYPTSTDTQYF.

This clonotype is a singleton in its sample. This chain links TRBV5-1 with TRBJ2-1; 12 bases match TRBD2. The CDR3 totals 16 residues. Germline V gene sequence: CDR1 SGHRS, CDR2 YFSETQ. Trimming took 3 bases from V and 8 from J; bases not matched to a gene: 9. CDR3 DNA sequence: TGCGCCAGCAGCTGGAAACTAGCGGGGGGATTCGATGAGCAGTTCTTC. Translated: CASSWKLAGGFDEQFF.

Of note for this clonotype: As the CDR3 is not closed by the conserved phenylalanine or tryptophan, this likely results from a read error. The chain couples TRBV5-1 to TRBJ2-3; 8 nucleotides align to TRBD1. There are 18 residues in the CDR3. The germline CDR1 and CDR2 sequences are SGHRS and YFSETQ. With V trimmed by 0 bases and J by 2 bases, 11 bases remained unmatched. The CDR3, as DNA: TGCGCCAGCAGCTTGGCCGTCTTGGGACAGGCCGTCACAGATACGCAGTATTGT. Amino acid sequence: CASSLAVLGQAVTDTQYC.

The chain employs TRBV25-1 and TRBJ1-2; 12 nucleotides align to TRBD1. Germline CDR1 and CDR2: MGHDK and SYGVNS. This CDR3 is 15 amino acids long. V shed 5 bases, J shed 6 bases, and the junction held 7 bases outside the gene matches. Here the CDR3 DNA reads TGTGCCAGCAGTCTTCCCGGGACAGGGGGCCATGGCTACACCTTC. Its translation is CASSLPGTGGHGYTF.

This clonotype has just a few counts. This sequence joins TRBV6-5 and TRBJ2-7; 7 nucleotides agree with TRBD2. The CDR3 totals 13 residues. V was clipped by 6 bases and J by 3 bases; unmatched bases: 5. CDR1 is MNHEY, CDR2 SVGAGI, per germline. DNA for the CDR3: TGTGCCAGCAGCTCGGGACTACTCTACGAGCAGTACTTC. Translation: CASSSGLLYEQYF.

The chain uses TRBV28 and TRBJ2-7; D tentatively reads TRBD1 or TRBD2 (5 bases each). Trimming stripped 2 bases from V and 3 bases from J, with 26 bases between. The CDR3 contains 19 residues. Germline CDR1 reads MDHEN; CDR2 reads SYDVKM. CDR3 nucleotide sequence: TGTGCCAGCAGTTTAATCGACTTTTACTCGGGGCCCCGCAGCTACGAGCAGTACTTC. Encoded protein: CASSLIDFYSGPRSYEQYF.

This chain connects TRBV5-1 to TRBJ2-3; TRBD2 aligns across 8 bases. The CDR3 has 15 residues. Germline values: CDR1 SGHRS, CDR2 YFSETQ. Trimming at V came to 2 bases and at J to 4 bases, leaving 6 bases not matched to a gene. The CDR3 sequence: CASSFAGRAADTQYF. Written as DNA, the CDR3 is TGCGCCAGCAGCTTCGCCGGGAGGGCCGCAGATACGCAGTATTTT.

The rearrangement links TRBV2 to TRBJ2-1, with D possibly being TRBD1 or TRBD2 (6 bases each). The CDR3 consists of 15 residues. Between the trimmed V and J ends, which lost 6 bases and 0 bases, there was a span of 12 bases. Looked up from germline, CDR1 is SNHLY and CDR2 is FYNNEI. The CDR3 bases are TGTGCCAGCAGGGGGGCGGGAAGCTCCTACAATGAGCAGTTCTTC. This encodes CASRGAGSSYNEQFF. Full variable domain (rest looked up from reference TRBV2 and TRBJ2-1): EPEVTQTPSHQVTQMGQEVILRCVPISNHLYFYWYRQILGQKVEFLVSFYNNEISEKSEIFDDQFSVERPDGSNFTLKIRSTKLEDSAMYFCASRGAGSSYNEQFFGPGTRLTVL.

The J gene is TRBJ1-1, the V gene TRBV24-1; D not certain. The germline V gene has CDR1 KGHDR and CDR2 SFDVKD. Trimming removed 4 bases from V and 12 bases from J, with 14 bases in between. CDR3 length: 12 amino acids. CDR3 bases: TGTGCCACCAGTGACCCGACCCTCGAAACTTTCTTT. Residues: CATSDPTLETFF.

In its sample, this clonotype was seen a few times. The chain couples TRBV21-1 to TRBJ1-1; the table's D gene call, TRBD1, was not cross checked with the DNA. TRBV21-1 is a listed pseudogene. The length of the CDR3 is 12 residues. The CDR3 DNA reads as TGTGCCAGCAGAGGGGGTCGGCCTGAAGCTTTCTTT. Its translation: CASRGGRPEAFF.

The chain recombines TRBV14 with TRBJ2-7; no clear D gene. The germline V and J ends were trimmed by 0 bases and 6 bases, with 9 bases remaining between them. This CDR3 has 13 amino acids. Germline CDR1 and CDR2: SGHDN and FVKESK. CDR3 residues: CASSQERRSEQYF. Written as DNA, the CDR3 is TGTGCCAGCAGCCAAGAAAGGCGTTCCGAGCAGTACTTC.